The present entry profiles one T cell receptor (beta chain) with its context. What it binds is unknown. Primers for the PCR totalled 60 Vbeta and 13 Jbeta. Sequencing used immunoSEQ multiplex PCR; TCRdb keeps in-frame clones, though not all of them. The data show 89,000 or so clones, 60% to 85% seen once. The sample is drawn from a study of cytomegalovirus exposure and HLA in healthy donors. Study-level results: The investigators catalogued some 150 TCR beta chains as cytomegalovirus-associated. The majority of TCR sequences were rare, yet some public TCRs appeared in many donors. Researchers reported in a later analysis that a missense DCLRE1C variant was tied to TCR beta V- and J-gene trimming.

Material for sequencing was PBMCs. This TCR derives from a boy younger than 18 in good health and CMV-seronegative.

DNA for the CDR3: TGTGCCAGCAGTCCTTCAGGGGGAAACACTGAAGCTTTCTTT. Its protein product is CASSPSGGNTEAFF. The rearrangement links TRBV6-4 to TRBJ1-1; 7 bases fit TRBD1. Trimming cost V 5 bases and J 2 bases; bases outside gene matches: 5. CDR1 MRHNA and CDR2 SNTAGT come from the germline V gene. This CDR3 is built from 14 residues.